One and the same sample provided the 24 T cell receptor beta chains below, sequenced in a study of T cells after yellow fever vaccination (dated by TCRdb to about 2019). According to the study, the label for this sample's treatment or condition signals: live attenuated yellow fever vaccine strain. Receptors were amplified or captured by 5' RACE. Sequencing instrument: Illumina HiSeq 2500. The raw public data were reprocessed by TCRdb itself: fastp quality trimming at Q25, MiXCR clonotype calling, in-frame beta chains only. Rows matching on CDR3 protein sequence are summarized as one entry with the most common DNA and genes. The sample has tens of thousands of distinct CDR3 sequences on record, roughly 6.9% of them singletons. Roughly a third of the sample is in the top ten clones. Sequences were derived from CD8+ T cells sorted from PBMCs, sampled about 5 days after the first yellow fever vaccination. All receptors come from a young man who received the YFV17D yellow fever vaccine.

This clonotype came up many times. The CDR3 sequence: CSARGGGESNEQFF. The CDR3 DNA follows: TGCAGTGCTAGAGGTGGGGGGGAAAGCAATGAGCAGTTCTTC. This chain uses TRBV20-1 with TRBJ2-1; 7 bases match TRBD2. This CDR3 region has 14 residues. The germline V gene has CDR1 DFQATT and CDR2 SNEGSKA (reference sequence). J was trimmed by 6 bases and V by 1 base; bases with no gene match: 6.

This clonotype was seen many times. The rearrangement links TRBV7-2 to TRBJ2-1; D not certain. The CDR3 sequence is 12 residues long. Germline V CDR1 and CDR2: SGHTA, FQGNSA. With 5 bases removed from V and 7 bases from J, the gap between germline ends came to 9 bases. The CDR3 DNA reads TGTGCCAGCAGCCAACTGAGGAATGAGCAGTTCTTC. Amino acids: CASSQLRNEQFF.

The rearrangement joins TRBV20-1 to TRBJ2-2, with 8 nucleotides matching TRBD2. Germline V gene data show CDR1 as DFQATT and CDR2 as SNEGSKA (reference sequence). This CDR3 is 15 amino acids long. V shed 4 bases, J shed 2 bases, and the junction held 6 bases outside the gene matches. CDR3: CSATRGGYNTGELFF. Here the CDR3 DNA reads TGCAGTGCTACACGGGGGGGCTATAACACCGGGGAGCTGTTTTTT.

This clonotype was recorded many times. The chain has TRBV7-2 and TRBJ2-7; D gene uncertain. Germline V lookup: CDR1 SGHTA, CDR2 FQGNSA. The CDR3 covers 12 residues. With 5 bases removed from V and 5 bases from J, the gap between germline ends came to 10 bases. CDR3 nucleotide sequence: TGTGCCAGCAGCCCGGGTGGCGACGAGCAGTACTTC. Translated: CASSPGGDEQYF.

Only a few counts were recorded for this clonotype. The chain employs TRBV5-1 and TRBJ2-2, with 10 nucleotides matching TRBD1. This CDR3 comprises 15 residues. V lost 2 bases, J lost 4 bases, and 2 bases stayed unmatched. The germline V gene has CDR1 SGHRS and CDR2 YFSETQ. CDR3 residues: CASSFRTGGTGELFF. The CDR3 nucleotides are TGCGCCAGCAGCTTCCGGACAGGGGGCACCGGGGAGCTGTTTTTT.

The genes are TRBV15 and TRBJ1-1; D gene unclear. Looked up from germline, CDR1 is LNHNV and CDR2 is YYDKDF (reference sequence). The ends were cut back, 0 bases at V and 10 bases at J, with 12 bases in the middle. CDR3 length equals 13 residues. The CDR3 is CATSRDPYGGAFF. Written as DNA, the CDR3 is TGTGCCACCAGCAGAGATCCCTACGGAGGAGCTTTCTTT.

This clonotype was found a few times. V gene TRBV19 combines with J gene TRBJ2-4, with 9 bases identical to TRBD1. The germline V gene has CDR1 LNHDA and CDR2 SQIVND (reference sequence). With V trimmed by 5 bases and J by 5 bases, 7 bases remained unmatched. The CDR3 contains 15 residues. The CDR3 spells CASSAYRGRENIQYF. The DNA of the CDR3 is TGTGCCAGTAGTGCCTACAGGGGGCGTGAAAACATTCAGTACTTC.

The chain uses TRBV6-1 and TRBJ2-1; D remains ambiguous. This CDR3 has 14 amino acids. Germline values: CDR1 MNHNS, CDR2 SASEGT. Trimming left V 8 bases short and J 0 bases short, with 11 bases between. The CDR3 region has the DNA TGTGCCAGCCTCCAACAAGGCTCCTACAATGAGCAGTTCTTC. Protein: CASLQQGSYNEQFF.

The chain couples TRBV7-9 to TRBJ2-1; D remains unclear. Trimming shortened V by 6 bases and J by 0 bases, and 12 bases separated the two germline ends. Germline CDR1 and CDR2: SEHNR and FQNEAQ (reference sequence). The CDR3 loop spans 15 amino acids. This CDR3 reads CASRPQVNSYNEQFF. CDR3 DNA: TGTGCCAGCAGGCCCCAGGTAAACTCCTACAATGAGCAGTTCTTC. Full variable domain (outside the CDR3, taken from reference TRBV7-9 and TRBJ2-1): DTGVSQNPRHKITKRGQNVTFRCDPISEHNRLYWYRQTLGQGPEFLTYFQNEAQLEKSRLLSDRFSAERPKGSFSTLEIQRTEQGDSAMYLCASRPQVNSYNEQFFGPGTRLTVL.

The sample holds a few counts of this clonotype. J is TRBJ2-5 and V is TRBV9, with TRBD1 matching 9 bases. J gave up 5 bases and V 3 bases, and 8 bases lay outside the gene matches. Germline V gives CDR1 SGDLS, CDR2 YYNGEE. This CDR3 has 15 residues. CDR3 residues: CASSAGTGFVETQYF. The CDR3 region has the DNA TGTGCCAGCAGCGCCGGGACAGGGTTTGTCGAGACCCAGTACTTC.

DNA for the CDR3: TGTGCCAGCAGCTACCTCGGGACAGGAAATTCTCGTGAAAAACTGTTTTTT. Amino acids: CASSYLGTGNSREKLFF. This sequence joins TRBV7-9 and TRBJ1-4; the match to TRBD1 covers 8 bases. The CDR3 has 17 amino acids. With 4 bases clipped from V and 7 bases from J, the junction kept 14 bases outside the gene matches. Germline V lookup: CDR1 SEHNR, CDR2 FQNEAQ (reference sequence).

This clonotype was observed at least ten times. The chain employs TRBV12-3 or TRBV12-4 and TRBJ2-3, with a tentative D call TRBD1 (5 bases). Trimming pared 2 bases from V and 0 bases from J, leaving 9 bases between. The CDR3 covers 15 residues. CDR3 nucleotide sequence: TGTGCCAGCAGTTTATTCGACAGAAGCACAGATACGCAGTATTTT. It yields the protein CASSLFDRSTDTQYF.

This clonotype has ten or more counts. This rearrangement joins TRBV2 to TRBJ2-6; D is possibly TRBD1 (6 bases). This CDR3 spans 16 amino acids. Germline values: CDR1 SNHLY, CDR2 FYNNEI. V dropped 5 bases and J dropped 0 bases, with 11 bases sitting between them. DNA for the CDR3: TGTGCCAGCAGTTGGACAGTAAGCTCTGGGGCCAACGTCCTGACTTTC. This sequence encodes CASSWTVSSGANVLTF.

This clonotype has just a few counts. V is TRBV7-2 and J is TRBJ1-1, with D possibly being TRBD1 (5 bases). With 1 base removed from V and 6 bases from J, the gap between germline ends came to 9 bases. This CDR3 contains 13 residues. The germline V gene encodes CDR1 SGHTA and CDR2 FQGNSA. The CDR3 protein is CASSLVGDPEAFF. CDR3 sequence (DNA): TGTGCCAGCAGCTTAGTAGGGGATCCTGAAGCTTTCTTT.

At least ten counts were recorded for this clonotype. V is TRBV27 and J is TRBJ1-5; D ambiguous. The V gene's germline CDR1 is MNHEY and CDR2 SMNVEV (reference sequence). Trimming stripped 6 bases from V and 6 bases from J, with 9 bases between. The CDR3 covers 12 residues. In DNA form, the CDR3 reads TGTGCCAGCAGGAGGCTGGGTCAGCCCCAGCATTTT. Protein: CASRRLGQPQHF.

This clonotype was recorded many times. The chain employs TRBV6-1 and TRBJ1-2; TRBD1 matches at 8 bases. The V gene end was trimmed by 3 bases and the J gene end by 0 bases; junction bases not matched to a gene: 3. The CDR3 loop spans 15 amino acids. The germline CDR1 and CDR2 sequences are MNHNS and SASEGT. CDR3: CASSETGATNYGYTF. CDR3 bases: TGTGCCAGCAGTGAGACAGGGGCAACTAACTATGGCTACACCTTC.

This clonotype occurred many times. CDR3 region: CASSLWGPGDNEQFF. The CDR3 DNA follows: TGTGCCAGCAGTTTGTGGGGGCCTGGCGACAATGAGCAGTTCTTC. The chain recombines TRBV6-2 or TRBV6-3 with TRBJ2-1; perhaps TRBD1 as D (6 bases). The CDR3 runs to 15 residues. The V gene's germline CDR1 is MNHEY and CDR2 SVGEGT. V lost 4 bases and J 5 bases, leaving 15 bases between the germline ends.

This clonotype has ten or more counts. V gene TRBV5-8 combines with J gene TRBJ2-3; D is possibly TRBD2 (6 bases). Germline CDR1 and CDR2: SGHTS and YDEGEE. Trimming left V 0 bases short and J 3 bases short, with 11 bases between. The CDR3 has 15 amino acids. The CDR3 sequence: CASSLATGGTDTQYF. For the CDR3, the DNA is TGTGCCAGCAGCTTGGCCACCGGGGGAACAGATACGCAGTATTTT.

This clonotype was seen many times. In DNA, the CDR3 is TGCGCCAGCAGCCAAGATTCCCAGGGCGCAGATACGCAGTATTTT. This codes for CASSQDSQGADTQYF. This chain uses TRBV4-3 with TRBJ2-3, with a possible D match to TRBD1 (5 bases). CDR3 size: 15 residues. CDR1 and CDR2 from the germline V gene are LGHNA and YSLEER. Between the trimmed V and J ends, which lost 0 bases and 4 bases, there was a span of 11 bases.

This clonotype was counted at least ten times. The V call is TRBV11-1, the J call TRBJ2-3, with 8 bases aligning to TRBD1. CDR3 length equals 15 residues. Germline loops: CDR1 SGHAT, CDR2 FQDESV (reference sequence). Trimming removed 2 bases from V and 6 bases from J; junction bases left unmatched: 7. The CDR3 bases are TGTGCCAGCAGCTTACCCAGGGGGCTTGGGGATACGCAGTATTTT. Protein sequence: CASSLPRGLGDTQYF.

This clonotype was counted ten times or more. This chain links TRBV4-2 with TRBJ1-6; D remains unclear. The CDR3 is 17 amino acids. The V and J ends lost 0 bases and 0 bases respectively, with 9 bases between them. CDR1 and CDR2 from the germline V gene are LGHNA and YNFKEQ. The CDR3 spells CASSQERTYSYNSPLHF. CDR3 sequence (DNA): TGTGCCAGCAGCCAAGAAAGGACCTACTCCTATAATTCACCCCTCCACTTT.

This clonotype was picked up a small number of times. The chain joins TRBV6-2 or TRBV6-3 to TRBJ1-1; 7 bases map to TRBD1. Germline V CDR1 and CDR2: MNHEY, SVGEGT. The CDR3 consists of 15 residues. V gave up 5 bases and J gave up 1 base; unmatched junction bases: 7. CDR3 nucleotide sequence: TGTGCCAGCAGTACCTCAGGGGGGGGGAACACTGAAGCTTTCTTT. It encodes CASSTSGGGNTEAFF.

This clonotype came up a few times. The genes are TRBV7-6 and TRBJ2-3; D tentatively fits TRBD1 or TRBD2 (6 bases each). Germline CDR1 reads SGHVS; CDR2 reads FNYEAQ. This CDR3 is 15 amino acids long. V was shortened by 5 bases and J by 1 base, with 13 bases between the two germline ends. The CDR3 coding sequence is TGTGCCAGCAGCCTAATAGGGGGGCGCACAGATACGCAGTATTTT. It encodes CASSLIGGRTDTQYF. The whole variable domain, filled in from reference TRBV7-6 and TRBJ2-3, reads GAGVSQSPRYKVTKRGQDVALRCDPISGHVSLYWYRQALGQGPEFLTYFNYEAQQDKSGLPNDRFSAERPEGSISTLTIQRTEQRDSAMYRCASSLIGGRTDTQYFGPGTRLTVL.

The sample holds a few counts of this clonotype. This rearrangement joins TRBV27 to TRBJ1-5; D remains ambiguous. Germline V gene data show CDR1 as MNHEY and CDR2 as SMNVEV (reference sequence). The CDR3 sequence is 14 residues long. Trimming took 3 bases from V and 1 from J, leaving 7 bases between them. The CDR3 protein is CASSFLGSNQPQHF. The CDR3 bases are TGTGCCAGCAGTTTCCTGGGAAGCAATCAGCCCCAGCATTTT.